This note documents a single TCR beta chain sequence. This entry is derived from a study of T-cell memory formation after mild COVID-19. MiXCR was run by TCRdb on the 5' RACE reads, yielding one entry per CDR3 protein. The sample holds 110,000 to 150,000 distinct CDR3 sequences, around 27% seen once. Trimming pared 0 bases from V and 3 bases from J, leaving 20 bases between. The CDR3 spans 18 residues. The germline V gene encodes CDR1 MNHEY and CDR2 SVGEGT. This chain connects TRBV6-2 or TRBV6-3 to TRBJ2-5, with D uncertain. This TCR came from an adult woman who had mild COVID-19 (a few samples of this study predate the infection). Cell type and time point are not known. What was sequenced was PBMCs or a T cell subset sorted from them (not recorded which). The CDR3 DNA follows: TGTGCCAGCAGTTACTCCTCACCCCCATCAGGAGCCGAAGAGACCCAGTACTTC. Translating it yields CASSYSSPPSGAEETQYF.